This TCR beta chain was captured in a study of shared clonotypes between healthy human individuals. DNA at roughly 0.2 ug, some 31,000 T cell genomes, went into sorted-subset replicate PCRs. Assay used: immunoSEQ multiplex PCR; TCRdb lists only in-frame clones, some missing. The sample contains hundreds of thousands of clones, about 97% of which appear only once. Naive CD8 cells lacked CD45RO and underwent positive selection for CCR7, leaving out terminally differentiated effector memory CD45RA+ cells. General study points: Investigators collected only blood, and repertoires in tissues likely differ.

The germline V gene has CDR1 MDHEN and CDR2 SYDVKM. V was clipped by 3 bases and J by 5 bases, with 14 bases between them. The CDR3 spans 14 residues. A word on this clone: Its antigen is not identified.

This receptor was taken from a man aged 25 to 40 in good health. The sample consisted of naive CD8+ T cells sorted from blood. The chain employs TRBV28 and TRBJ2-7, with D possibly being TRBD1 (6 bases). CDR3 residues: CASSLPGQFHEQYF. In nucleotides, the CDR3 is TGTGCCAGCAGTTTGCCGGGACAATTCCACGAGCAGTACTTC.